This TCR beta chain was captured by sequencing in a study of T cell repertoires in cytomegalovirus infection. Study overall: In public TCR beta signatures, there were indications of both CMV infection and matching HLA type.

This clonotype was picked up a small number of times. The V gene's germline CDR1 is SGHNT and CDR2 YENEEA. The V end lost 5 bases, the J end lost 4 bases, and 8 bases lay between the germline ends. The CDR3 contains 13 residues. TCRdb analysed the reads with MiXCR anew, one entry per CDR3 protein. Among around 530,000 distinct CDR3 sequences listed, 26% were seen once. This TCR came from a human donor in good health (CMV status not recorded). Some clones in this sample may be carry-over from other donors' samples. This chain joins TRBV11-3 and TRBJ2-2; D call uncertain. The sample consisted of PBMCs. The CDR3 nucleotides read TGTGCCAGCAGCCCATTAGTCACCGGGGAGCTGTTTTTT. This sequence encodes CASSPLVTGELFF.